The next 10 T cell receptor beta chains were all read from a single sample in a study of T-cell memory formation after mild COVID-19. TCRdb reprocessed the 5' RACE reads via MiXCR and lists one record per CDR3 protein. The repertoire includes about 320,000 distinct CDR3 sequences, over 11% of them detected once, and 21% sits in the top ten. The specimen was PBMCs or a T cell subset sorted from them (not recorded which). All receptors derive from a man between 18 and 35 years old who had mild COVID-19 (a few samples of this study predate the infection). Cell type and time point are not known.

This clonotype turned up a few times. The rearrangement joins TRBV20-1 to TRBJ2-3, with a possible D match to TRBD2 (6 bases). The CDR3 is 10 residues long. Trimming left V 4 bases short and J 14 bases short, with 13 bases between. Looked up from germline, CDR1 is DFQATT and CDR2 is SNEGSKA (reference sequence). This chain's CDR3 is CSAIWGVWYF. The CDR3 region has the DNA TGCAGTGCTATATGGGGGGTTTGGTATTTT.

The chain couples TRBV11-2 to TRBJ2-1; 7 nucleotides align to TRBD1. The trim removed 5 bases at V and 9 bases at J, leaving 10 bases unmatched. CDR3 length equals 14 residues. Germline V CDR1 and CDR2: SGHAT, FQNNGV. The DNA for the CDR3 is TGTGCCAGCAGCGCCCGGACAGGTTGGCTTGAGCAGTTCTTC. Protein: CASSARTGWLEQFF.

This clonotype was counted only a few times. This chain uses TRBV7-2 with TRBJ1-2; possibly TRBD1 for D (5 bases). This CDR3 is built from 16 residues. With 3 bases removed from V and 4 bases from J, the gap between germline ends came to 18 bases. Per germline, CDR1 SGHTA and CDR2 FQGNSA. In nucleotides, the CDR3 is TGTGCCAGCAGCTTTAGCTGGGGGGGGAGCCTCTATGGCTACACCTTC. Residues: CASSFSWGGSLYGYTF. The whole variable domain, filled in from reference TRBV7-2 and TRBJ1-2, reads GAGVSQSPSNKVTEKGKDVELRCDPISGHTALYWYRQSLGQGLEFLIYFQGNSAPDKSGLPSDRFSAERTGGSVSTLTIQRTQQEDSAVYLCASSFSWGGSLYGYTFGSGTRLTVV.

V is TRBV5-1 and J is TRBJ1-2; 7 nucleotides agree with TRBD1. V lost 4 bases and J lost 2; bases outside the gene matches: 5. Germline values: CDR1 SGHRS, CDR2 YFSETQ. This CDR3 is 14 amino acids long. CDR3 sequence reads: CASSLPTGNYGYTF. The CDR3 DNA is TGCGCCAGCAGCCTCCCGACAGGGAACTATGGCTACACCTTC.

The J gene is TRBJ2-7, the V gene TRBV18, with 11 bases fitting TRBD1. V was clipped by 3 bases and J by 0 bases; unmatched bases: 4. The CDR3 is made up of 16 amino acids. Germline loops: CDR1 KGHSH, CDR2 LQKENI. CDR3 region: CASSPRGTGGSYEQYV. CDR3 coding DNA: TGTGCCAGCTCACCCAGGGGGACAGGGGGCTCCTACGAGCAGTACGTC.

V gene TRBV7-2 combines with J gene TRBJ2-3, with D possibly being TRBD2 (7 bases). The CDR3 extends over 16 amino acids. V was shortened by 6 bases and J by 4 bases, with 20 bases between the two germline ends. Germline V lookup: CDR1 SGHTA, CDR2 FQGNSA. CDR3 sequence reads: CASRPAGGGVADTQYF. The CDR3 DNA is TGTGCCAGCAGACCAGCAGGAGGGGGGGTGGCAGATACGCAGTATTTT.

This clonotype was detected only a few times. V gene TRBV7-9 combines with J gene TRBJ1-1; TRBD1 agrees at 8 bases. V gave up 1 base and J gave up 8 bases; unmatched junction bases: 3. The germline V gene encodes CDR1 SEHNR and CDR2 FQNEAQ (reference sequence). This CDR3 spans 13 amino acids. CDR3 in DNA: TGTGCCAGCAGCTTAGGGGGACAGGTGGAAGCTTTCTTT. Its translation is CASSLGGQVEAFF.

This clonotype appeared a single time. V and J are TRBV27 and TRBJ1-5; D ambiguous. With 4 bases removed from V and 5 bases from J, the gap between germline ends came to 9 bases. The V gene's germline CDR1 is MNHEY and CDR2 SMNVEV (reference sequence). This CDR3 is built from 13 residues. The CDR3 protein is CASSSVGDQPQHF. In nucleotides, the CDR3 is TGTGCCAGCAGTTCGGTTGGGGATCAGCCCCAGCATTTT.

This chain links TRBV7-8 with TRBJ2-5; D possibly uses TRBD1 or TRBD2 (6 bases each). The ends were cut back, 5 bases at V and 5 bases at J, with 21 bases in the middle. CDR3 length: 16 amino acids. Germline CDR1 SGHVS, CDR2 FQNEAQ. The CDR3 region is CASSGMARGQGETQYF. The DNA of the CDR3 is TGTGCCAGCAGCGGAATGGCCCGGGGGCAGGGGGAGACCCAGTACTTC.

This clonotype was detected a few times. The chain uses TRBV7-9 and TRBJ1-6; 9 bases match TRBD1. V was clipped by 0 bases and J by 12 bases; unmatched bases: 12. The germline V gene encodes CDR1 SEHNR and CDR2 FQNEAQ (reference sequence). This CDR3 region has 17 residues. CDR3 bases: TGTGCCAGCAGCTTAGCGCCTTTCGACAGGGGACAGGGACCCCTCCACTTT. Protein product: CASSLAPFDRGQGPLHF.